The 19 T cell receptor beta chains presented below share a single source sample, sequenced in a study of T-cell memory formation after mild COVID-19 (dated by TCRdb to about 2021). Library generation was performed with 5' RACE. Sequencing was carried out with an Illumina NovaSeq 6000. TCRdb reprocessing: public reads trimmed at Q25 with fastp, clones called with MiXCR, in-frame beta chains kept. Every CDR3 protein is listed once, alongside the most common genes and DNA of its rows. The table for this sample lists hundreds of thousands of distinct CDR3 sequences; less than 25% of them were counted only once. Approximately 8% of the sample is in the top ten clones. Source material: PBMCs or a T cell subset sorted from them (not recorded which). The receptors shown here come from an adult woman who had mild COVID-19 (a few samples of this study predate the infection). The sample titles of this study are shuffled in the database, so cell type and time point are left out; the donor was told from shared clones.

This clonotype has just a few counts. V is TRBV5-5 and J is TRBJ1-6, with 10 bases aligning to TRBD1. The germline V gene has CDR1 SGHKS and CDR2 YYEKEE (reference sequence). This CDR3 spans 14 amino acids. V gave up 8 bases and J gave up 10 bases; unmatched junction bases: 9. CDR3 sequence (DNA): TGTGCCAGTAGATTTGGGACAGGGGCCTCACCCCTCCACTTT. Translating it yields CASRFGTGASPLHF.

CDR3 protein: CASSSLGQGGGTDTQYF. The CDR3 region has the DNA TGTGCCAGCAGCTCCCTTGGACAGGGGGGAGGCACAGATACGCAGTATTTT. The chain links TRBV7-6 to TRBJ2-3; 10 bases line up with TRBD1. Trimming removed 4 bases from V and 1 base from J; junction bases left unmatched: 8. Germline V gene lookup returns CDR1 SGHVS and CDR2 FNYEAQ. The CDR3 length is 17 residues.

The chain has TRBV2 and TRBJ1-1; weak D call: TRBD1 (6 bases). The CDR3 consists of 16 residues. CDR1 SNHLY and CDR2 FYNNEI come from the germline V gene. V was trimmed by 6 bases and J by 2 bases, leaving 19 bases between them. CDR3 nucleotides: TGTGCCAGCAGAAGCCGGGGGCGCGGGGGAAACACTGAAGCTTTCTTT. Protein product: CASRSRGRGGNTEAFF.

In DNA, the CDR3 is TGTGCCAGCAGCTTAGTTAACCAAGAGACCCAGTACTTC. Translated: CASSLVNQETQYF. The chain links TRBV7-6 to TRBJ2-5, with unresolved D. V was shortened by 1 base and J by 0 bases, with 3 bases between the two germline ends. Germline values: CDR1 SGHVS, CDR2 FNYEAQ. This CDR3 comprises 13 residues.

This rearrangement joins TRBV14 to TRBJ1-6; D gene unclear. The CDR3 contains 15 residues. The V end lost 0 bases, the J end lost 7 bases, and 10 bases lay between the germline ends. Germline V gene sequence: CDR1 SGHDN, CDR2 FVKESK. The CDR3 bases are TGTGCCAGCAGCCAAGATTTAGGCCGAAATTCACCCCTCCACTTT. Its protein product is CASSQDLGRNSPLHF.

In its sample, this clonotype was seen a few times. CDR3 in amino acids: CASSFRDHLGYTF. The DNA for the CDR3 is TGTGCCAGCAGTTTCCGGGATCATCTAGGCTACACCTTC. This chain connects TRBV27 to TRBJ1-2, with D hard to call. Trimming removed 3 bases from V and 8 bases from J, with 13 bases in between. The CDR3 loop spans 13 amino acids. Germline lookup yields CDR1 MNHEY and CDR2 SMNVEV (reference sequence).

CDR3 nucleotides: TGCGCCAGCAGCCCAAGGGACAGGGCCTTGAACGAGCAGTACTTC. Translated, it gives CASSPRDRALNEQYF. The chain couples TRBV5-1 to TRBJ2-7; TRBD1 matches 9 bases. From germline, CDR1 is SGHRS and CDR2 YFSETQ. This CDR3 comprises 15 residues. Unmatched junction bases numbered 10, after V lost 4 bases and J lost 5 bases.

This clonotype has a handful of counts. V gene TRBV20-1 combines with J gene TRBJ2-7; a possible D gene is TRBD2 (5 bases). The CDR3 runs to 13 residues. CDR1 and CDR2 from the germline V gene are DFQATT and SNEGSKA (reference sequence). V was pared by 0 bases and J by 3 bases, with 9 bases between. CDR3 amino acids: CSARERRFYEQYF. CDR3 bases: TGCAGTGCTAGAGAAAGGAGGTTCTACGAGCAGTACTTC.

At least ten counts were recorded for this clonotype. The V gene is TRBV7-9, the J gene TRBJ1-2; TRBD1 agrees at 7 bases. The CDR3 loop spans 14 amino acids. Germline CDR1 reads SEHNR; CDR2 reads FQNEAQ (reference sequence). J gave up 8 bases and V 5 bases, and 11 bases lay outside the gene matches. The CDR3 reads CASSPTRQGLGYTF. The CDR3 region has the DNA TGTGCCAGCAGCCCGACCCGACAGGGTTTAGGCTACACCTTC.

This clonotype has a handful of counts. The rearrangement links TRBV7-2 to TRBJ2-4; 12 bases are shared with TRBD2. Germline V gene data show CDR1 as SGHTA and CDR2 as FQGNSA. Unmatched junction bases numbered 1, after V lost 5 bases and J lost 5 bases. The CDR3 is made up of 14 amino acids. The DNA of the CDR3 is TGTGCCAGCAGCCGACTAGCGGGAGAAAACATTCAGTACTTC. Its protein is CASSRLAGENIQYF.

This clonotype was seen at least ten times. The V and J genes are TRBV6-2 or TRBV6-3 and TRBJ2-3, with 9 bases matching TRBD2. V shed 8 bases and J 6 bases; nucleotides not matched to a gene: 15. CDR3 size: 16 residues. Germline lookup yields CDR1 MNHEY and CDR2 SVGEGT. The CDR3 sequence: CASGSSLGLATDTQYF. The CDR3 region has the DNA TGTGCCAGCGGTTCTAGTTTGGGACTAGCTACGGATACGCAGTATTTT.

The V and J genes are TRBV2 and TRBJ2-2, with TRBD2 matching over 10 bases. J was trimmed by 3 bases and V by 1 base; bases with no gene match: 8. The CDR3 is 18 amino acids. CDR1 and CDR2 from the germline V gene are SNHLY and FYNNEI. The CDR3 nucleotides are TGTGCCAGCAGTGAAGAAAGGACTAGCGGAGCCCACACCGGGGAGCTGTTTTTT. Translation: CASSEERTSGAHTGELFF. Full variable domain (missing parts from reference TRBV2 and TRBJ2-2): EPEVTQTPSHQVTQMGQEVILRCVPISNHLYFYWYRQILGQKVEFLVSFYNNEISEKSEIFDDQFSVERPDGSNFTLKIRSTKLEDSAMYFCASSEERTSGAHTGELFFGEGSRLTVL.

The sample holds a few counts of this clonotype. This chain links TRBV12-3 or TRBV12-4 with TRBJ2-3, with D perhaps assigned TRBD1 or TRBD2 (5 bases each). The CDR3 has 16 amino acids. V lost 6 bases to trimming and J lost 2 bases, with 18 bases between them. The DNA of the CDR3 is TGTGCCAGCAGGATTTCTGGGGGATTGGACACAGATACGCAGTATTTT. Protein product: CASRISGGLDTDTQYF.

The chain has TRBV5-1 and TRBJ1-2, with a weak D call TRBD1 (5 bases). There are 17 residues in the CDR3. The germline gives CDR1 SGHRS, CDR2 YFSETQ. V lost 0 bases and J 1 base, leaving 16 bases between the germline ends. In nucleotides, the CDR3 is TGCGCCAGCAGCTTGGGGCCCCGGACATTCCTTAACTATGGCTACACCTTC. This gives the protein CASSLGPRTFLNYGYTF.

This clonotype is a singleton in its sample. CDR3 region: CASSVAAGGGNEQFF. The DNA of the CDR3 is TGTGCCAGCAGCGTGGCTGCGGGCGGTGGCAATGAGCAGTTCTTC. This chain uses TRBV11-2 with TRBJ2-1, with D maybe TRBD2 (5 bases). This CDR3 comprises 15 residues. With 5 bases removed from V and 6 bases from J, the gap between germline ends came to 17 bases. Germline CDR1 reads SGHAT; CDR2 reads FQNNGV.

This clonotype came up a few times. This chain connects TRBV19 to TRBJ1-5, with 7 bases lining up with TRBD1. V gave up 0 bases and J gave up 7 bases; unmatched junction bases: 3. Germline assignment: CDR1 LNHDA and CDR2 SQIVND (reference sequence). The CDR3 is 14 amino acids. CDR3 DNA sequence: TGTGCCAGTAGTATAGAAGGGGGCTTGCAGCCCCAGCATTTT. Translation: CASSIEGGLQPQHF.

This clonotype was detected only a few times. V gene TRBV30 combines with J gene TRBJ2-5, with TRBD1 identical over 9 bases. Germline V gene data show CDR1 as GTSNPN and CDR2 as SVGIG (reference sequence). V dropped 3 bases and J dropped 0; count of bases not matched to a gene: 5. The CDR3 has 15 amino acids. The CDR3 sequence: CAWRAQGAYQETQYF. For the CDR3, the DNA is TGTGCCTGGAGAGCACAGGGGGCGTACCAAGAGACCCAGTACTTC.

The rearrangement joins TRBV7-9 to TRBJ2-2, with TRBD1 matching over 7 bases. Trimming at V came to 5 bases and at J to 6 bases, leaving 12 bases not matched to a gene. The CDR3 length is 16 residues. In germline, CDR1 is SEHNR, CDR2 FQNEAQ (reference sequence). The CDR3 DNA reads TGTGCCAGCAGCGTCCCGACAGGGATCGGGGCCGGGGAGCTGTTTTTT. Residues: CASSVPTGIGAGELFF.

The rearrangement joins TRBV23-1 to TRBJ2-7, with D hard to call. TRBV23-1 falls under the ORF class, with uncertain function. Trimming stripped 0 bases from V and 5 bases from J, with 5 bases between. The CDR3 consists of 12 residues. This chain's CDR3 is CASSQSNNEQYF. The CDR3 DNA is TGCGCCAGCAGTCAATCAAACAACGAGCAGTACTTC.